This TCR beta chain stems from a study of blood T cell repertoires in COVID-19. The CDR3 is 17 amino acids. Germline V gene data show CDR1 as LGHNT and CDR2 as FRNRAP. J gave up 10 bases and V 3 bases, and 9 bases lay outside the gene matches. Method: immunoSEQ multiplex PCR; TCRdb's copy keeps in-frame clones and lacks some. The sample lists 30,000 to 40,000 clones, around 90% occurring once. Sequencing input: peripheral blood. The chain employs TRBV12-5 and TRBJ2-1, with 16 bases fitting TRBD2. This receptor was taken from a woman aged 25 to 39 in a cohort sampled during active COVID-19. CDR3 loop: CASGLLPGTSGREEQFF. The CDR3 DNA follows: TGTGCTAGTGGTTTACTCCCCGGGACTAGCGGGAGGGAAGAGCAGTTCTTC.